The 30 T cell receptor beta chains below come from one sample, sequenced in a study of T cell responses to AZD1222 COVID-19 vaccine. Profiled with immunoSEQ multiplex PCR; TCRdb holds only in-frame clones, not every one. The sample gives about 55,000 clones, nearly 90% of which show up once; roughly 3.9% is in the top ten. Sample: peripheral blood, taken on day 0 of AZD1222 vaccination. The source is an adult in good health.

The J gene is TRBJ2-5, the V gene TRBV5-4; TRBD2 is a possible D gene (7 bases). Trimming removed 0 bases from V and 3 bases from J, with 12 bases in between. Germline V CDR1 and CDR2: SGHNT, YYREEE (reference sequence). CDR3 length: 15 amino acids. The CDR3 protein is CASSLAGAGEETQYF. CDR3 nucleotides: TGTGCCAGCAGCTTGGCAGGGGCGGGGGAAGAGACCCAGTACTTC. Full variable domain (rest looked up from reference TRBV5-4 and TRBJ2-5): ETGVTQSPTHLIKTRGQQVTLRCSSQSGHNTVSWYQQALGQGPQFIFQYYREEENGRGNFPPRFSGLQFPNYSSELNVNALELDDSALYLCASSLAGAGEETQYFGPGTRLLVL.

The chain joins TRBV24-1 to TRBJ2-1, with D unclear. CDR1 is KGHDR, CDR2 SFDVKD, per germline. The CDR3 runs 12 residues. V lost 8 bases and J lost 6, with 10 bases in between. The CDR3 nucleotides read TGTGCCACCAAAGGACCGAGCAATGAGCAGTTCTTC. Protein sequence: CATKGPSNEQFF.

The chain employs TRBV5-5 and TRBJ2-3, with 8 bases identical to TRBD1. V dropped 1 base and J dropped 0; count of bases not matched to a gene: 16. Per germline, CDR1 SGHKS and CDR2 YYEKEE (reference sequence). The CDR3 is 20 residues long. In DNA, the CDR3 is TGTGCCAGCAGCTTGAGTCCCCCCTCCCAGGGGGCATGGAGCACAGATACGCAGTATTTT. Amino acid sequence: CASSLSPPSQGAWSTDTQYF.

The chain combines TRBV27 with TRBJ1-1, with a possible D match to TRBD1 (5 bases). The germline V and J ends were trimmed by 6 bases and 6 bases, with 17 bases remaining between them. This CDR3 contains 14 residues. CDR1 and CDR2 from the germline V gene are MNHEY and SMNVEV (reference sequence). The CDR3 DNA sequence: TGTGCCAGCAGACGCGCGGGGGACGTCCCTGAAGCTTTCTTT. It yields the protein CASRRAGDVPEAFF.

V usage is TRBV7-9 and J usage is TRBJ1-5; no clear D gene. Germline-derived CDR1 and CDR2 are SEHNR and FQNEAQ (reference sequence). This CDR3 region has 15 residues. V was trimmed by 1 base and J by 0 bases, leaving 7 bases between them. The CDR3 protein is CASSLGQVSNQPQHF. The CDR3, as DNA: TGTGCCAGCAGCTTAGGTCAGGTTAGCAATCAGCCCCAGCATTTT.

The chain uses TRBV14 and TRBJ2-2; D call uncertain. The V gene's germline CDR1 is SGHDN and CDR2 FVKESK. Between the trimmed V and J ends, which lost 2 bases and 4 bases, there was a span of 11 bases. CDR3 length equals 15 residues. CDR3: CASSQLSYGTGELFF. CDR3 bases: TGTGCCAGCAGCCAACTATCCTACGGCACCGGGGAGCTGTTTTTT.

V is TRBV19 and J is TRBJ1-4, with D possibly being TRBD1 (5 bases). Deletions cut 6 bases from V and 7 bases from J, with 15 bases between. Germline V gene sequence: CDR1 LNHDA, CDR2 SQIVND (reference sequence). This CDR3 has 14 amino acids. For the CDR3, the DNA is TGTGCCAGTAGGAGCGGGGCCCTCCGTGAAAAACTGTTTTTT. Translation: CASRSGALREKLFF.

V usage is TRBV5-6 and J usage is TRBJ2-3, with 8 bases matching TRBD2. The length of the CDR3 is 16 residues. V trimming: 4 bases; J trimming: 2 bases; junction bases outside the gene matches: 9. The germline gives CDR1 SGHDT, CDR2 YYEEEE. The CDR3 spells CASSLRTSWTTDTQYF. In nucleotides, the CDR3 is TGTGCCAGCAGCCTGCGGACTAGCTGGACCACAGATACGCAGTATTTT. Drawing the rest from reference TRBV5-6 and TRBJ2-3, the complete variable domain is DAGVTQSPTHLIKTRGQQVTLRCSPKSGHDTVSWYQQALGQGPQFIFQYYEEEERQRGNFPDRFSGHQFPNYSSELNVNALLLGDSALYLCASSLRTSWTTDTQYFGPGTRLTVL.

The J gene is TRBJ1-1, the V gene TRBV28; 9 bases are a match to TRBD1. Germline CDR1 MDHEN, CDR2 SYDVKM. The V and J ends lost 8 bases and 8 bases, in that order; junction bases with no gene match: 6. The CDR3 sequence is 12 residues long. The CDR3 here is CASATGGGEAFF. CDR3 DNA: TGTGCCAGCGCCACAGGGGGCGGCGAAGCTTTCTTT.

V and J are TRBV28 and TRBJ1-2; D perhaps matches TRBD1 (5 bases). Germline loops: CDR1 MDHEN, CDR2 SYDVKM. The CDR3 runs 12 residues. Trimming left V 8 bases short and J 3 bases short, with 10 bases between. The CDR3, as DNA: TGTGCCAGCGGCGGGGGGGACTATGGCTACACCTTC. Translated: CASGGGDYGYTF.

The rearrangement uses TRBV7-6 and TRBJ1-6; no clear D gene. CDR3 length: 16 amino acids. Trimming shortened V by 5 bases and J by 0 bases, and 11 bases separated the two germline ends. Germline V gives CDR1 SGHVS, CDR2 FNYEAQ. CDR3 coding DNA: TGTGCCAGCAGCGTCCTGAGGAGCTCCTATAATTCACCCCTCCACTTT. Translating gives CASSVLRSSYNSPLHF.

The chain recombines TRBV6-1 with TRBJ1-3; a weak D match, TRBD1 (5 bases). The CDR3 extends over 15 amino acids. The germline V gene has CDR1 MNHNS and CDR2 SASEGT. Trimming took off 2 bases at V and 0 bases at J, with 8 bases between the two ends. Here the CDR3 DNA reads TGTGCCAGCAGTGAACAGGGCCGCTCTGGAAACACCATATATTTT. Its translation: CASSEQGRSGNTIYF.

The chain is built from TRBV18 and TRBJ1-2; D gene uncertain. The CDR3 has 15 residues. Trimming removed 4 bases from V and 0 bases from J, with 12 bases in between. From germline, CDR1 is KGHSH and CDR2 LQKENI. As DNA, the CDR3 is TGTGCCAGCTCACTCAGTGAGGATCCTAACTATGGCTACACCTTC. It encodes CASSLSEDPNYGYTF.

In DNA form, the CDR3 reads TGTGCCAGCTCACCCCAGGAATCTGGGGCCAACGTCCTGACTTTC. It encodes CASSPQESGANVLTF. The V gene is TRBV18, the J gene TRBJ2-6; no firm D call. Germline V gives CDR1 KGHSH, CDR2 LQKENI. Deletions cut 3 bases from V and 1 base from J, with 7 bases between. CDR3 length: 15 residues.

This chain joins TRBV6-2 or TRBV6-3 and TRBJ1-2, with D maybe TRBD1 (5 bases). CDR3 size: 14 residues. The V and J ends lost 0 bases and 7 bases respectively, with 12 bases between them. Germline CDR1 MNHEY, CDR2 SVGEGT. CDR3 in amino acids: CASSYSSIGTGYTF. CDR3 in DNA: TGTGCCAGCAGTTACTCGAGTATTGGGACTGGCTACACCTTC.

The chain carries TRBV3-1 (or the pseudogene TRBV3-2) and TRBJ2-2, with TRBD1 as a possible D gene (6 bases). V was clipped by 0 bases and J by 5 bases, with 19 bases between them. The CDR3 has 18 residues. The germline gives CDR1 LGHDT, CDR2 YNNKEL (reference sequence). The CDR3 spells CASSQDYNGRGRTGELFF. CDR3 nucleotides: TGTGCCAGCAGCCAAGATTACAATGGCAGGGGACGGACCGGGGAGCTGTTTTTT.

V gene TRBV28 combines with J gene TRBJ1-1; D is unresolved. The CDR3 consists of 12 residues. Germline values: CDR1 MDHEN, CDR2 SYDVKM. V was trimmed by 2 bases and J by 5 bases, leaving 6 bases between them. The CDR3 loop reads CASSLARTEAFF. The CDR3 coding sequence is TGTGCCAGCAGTTTAGCCCGGACTGAAGCTTTCTTT.

The chain joins TRBV19 to TRBJ1-2; D ambiguous. Between the trimmed V and J ends, which lost 0 bases and 6 bases, there was a span of 14 bases. The CDR3 spans 15 residues. In germline, CDR1 is LNHDA, CDR2 SQIVND (reference sequence). The chain's CDR3 is CASSIDRPQWDGYTF. The CDR3 DNA is TGTGCCAGTAGTATAGATCGCCCCCAATGGGATGGCTACACCTTC.

CDR3 DNA: TGCGCCAGCAGCTTCTCTGGGGCGACCCAGTACTTC. Translated: CASSFSGATQYF. The rearrangement joins TRBV5-1 to TRBJ2-5; TRBD1 might be the D (5 bases). CDR1 and CDR2 (germline): SGHRS, YFSETQ. CDR3 length equals 12 residues. V lost 2 bases to trimming and J lost 7 bases, with 9 bases between them.

The chain has TRBV5-1 and TRBJ2-1; 7 bases agree with TRBD1. CDR3 length equals 15 residues. Germline trimming cut 1 base from V and 4 bases from J; bases unmatched to any gene: 5. Germline V lookup: CDR1 SGHRS, CDR2 YFSETQ. The CDR3 region is CASSLSTGLYNEQFF. The CDR3 nucleotides are TGCGCCAGCAGCTTGTCGACAGGGCTGTACAATGAGCAGTTCTTC.

This clone has just one count. This rearrangement joins TRBV11-3 to TRBJ2-3; a weak D match, TRBD2 (5 bases). CDR3 length: 14 amino acids. V was clipped by 4 bases and J by 4 bases, with 12 bases between them. Germline V gene lookup returns CDR1 SGHNT and CDR2 YENEEA. The CDR3 reads CASSYRGPADTQYF. CDR3 nucleotide sequence: TGTGCCAGCAGCTACCGAGGGCCAGCAGATACGCAGTATTTT.

This chain connects TRBV1 to TRBJ2-3. TRBV1 is deemed a pseudogene. There are 16 residues in the CDR3. CDR3 region: CTSTFETDASTDTQYF. In DNA form, the CDR3 reads TGCACCAGCACCTTTGAGACGGACGCTAGCACAGATACGCAGTATTTT.

This chain connects TRBV7-9 to TRBJ1-1; D might be TRBD1 (6 bases). CDR3 size: 14 residues. The ends were cut back, 6 bases at V and 0 bases at J, with 11 bases in the middle. From germline, CDR1 is SEHNR and CDR2 FQNEAQ (reference sequence). This CDR3 reads CASSRQDLNTEAFF. CDR3 bases: TGTGCCAGCAGTCGACAGGACCTGAACACTGAAGCTTTCTTT. The variable domain in full, with the rest retrieved from reference TRBV7-9 and TRBJ1-1, is DTGVSQNPRHKITKRGQNVTFRCDPISEHNRLYWYRQTLGQGPEFLTYFQNEAQLEKSRLLSDRFSAERPKGSFSTLEIQRTEQGDSAMYLCASSRQDLNTEAFFGQGTRLTVV.

The V call is TRBV5-4, the J call TRBJ1-5; D uncertain. CDR1 SGHNT and CDR2 YYREEE come from the germline V gene (reference sequence). With 2 bases removed from V and 4 bases from J, the gap between germline ends came to 10 bases. This CDR3 spans 14 amino acids. The DNA for the CDR3 is TGTGCCAGCAGCTTTGGAGGGATGAATCAGCCCCAGCATTTT. Its translation: CASSFGGMNQPQHF.

The chain carries TRBV5-6 and TRBJ2-5; the D is unclear. V shed 4 bases and J shed 1 base, with 8 bases lying between them. This CDR3 has 13 residues. CDR1 and CDR2 (germline): SGHDT, YYEEEE. This CDR3 reads CASSQTLQETQYF. The CDR3 DNA reads TGTGCCAGCAGCCAGACGCTCCAAGAGACCCAGTACTTC.

This clone came up a few times. V and J are TRBV5-1 and TRBJ1-2, with 12 bases matching TRBD1. The CDR3 runs to 16 residues. Germline assignment: CDR1 SGHRS and CDR2 YFSETQ. J lost 6 bases, V lost 0 bases, and 6 bases had no gene match. DNA of the CDR3: TGCGCCAGCAGCTTGGTAGTGGGACAGGGGGCCGATGGCTACACCTTC. Translated, it gives CASSLVVGQGADGYTF.

This clone has a single count. The chain is built from TRBV6-6 and TRBJ1-5; 7 bases agree with TRBD1. Per the germline V gene, CDR1 is MNHNY and CDR2 is SVGAGI (reference sequence). V shed 3 bases and J 3 bases; nucleotides not matched to a gene: 5. The CDR3 sequence is 15 residues long. The CDR3 region has the DNA TGTGCCAGCAGTTATGGGACAGAAGTCAATCAGCCCCAGCATTTT. This codes for CASSYGTEVNQPQHF.

The chain carries TRBV2 and TRBJ1-5, with TRBD1 identical over 7 bases. Germline-derived CDR1 and CDR2 are SNHLY and FYNNEI. Trimming removed 5 bases from V and 6 bases from J; junction bases left unmatched: 10. The CDR3 covers 15 residues. The CDR3 coding sequence is TGTGCCAGCAGTCTACCGGCGGCAGGGGGTCAGCCCCAGCATTTT. Its translation is CASSLPAAGGQPQHF.

Points on this clone: Distinct nucleotide sequences in the sample also encode this CDR3. This rearrangement joins TRBV7-6 to TRBJ2-1, with no clear D. Germline-derived CDR1 and CDR2 are SGHVS and FNYEAQ. The CDR3 is 11 residues long. V was clipped by 5 bases and J by 6 bases, with 5 bases between them. Written as DNA, the CDR3 is TGTGCCAGCAGCCCCGGCAATGAGCAGTTCTTC. Translating gives CASSPGNEQFF.

Written as DNA, the CDR3 is TGTGCCAGTAGTATAGTCGGGGTCTCCTACGAGCAGTACTTC. It encodes CASSIVGVSYEQYF. This chain joins TRBV19 and TRBJ2-7; tentatively, D is TRBD2 (5 bases). The CDR3 consists of 14 residues. CDR1 is LNHDA and CDR2 is SQIVND in the germline V gene (reference sequence). V gave up 1 base and J gave up 0 bases, with 7 bases separating them.